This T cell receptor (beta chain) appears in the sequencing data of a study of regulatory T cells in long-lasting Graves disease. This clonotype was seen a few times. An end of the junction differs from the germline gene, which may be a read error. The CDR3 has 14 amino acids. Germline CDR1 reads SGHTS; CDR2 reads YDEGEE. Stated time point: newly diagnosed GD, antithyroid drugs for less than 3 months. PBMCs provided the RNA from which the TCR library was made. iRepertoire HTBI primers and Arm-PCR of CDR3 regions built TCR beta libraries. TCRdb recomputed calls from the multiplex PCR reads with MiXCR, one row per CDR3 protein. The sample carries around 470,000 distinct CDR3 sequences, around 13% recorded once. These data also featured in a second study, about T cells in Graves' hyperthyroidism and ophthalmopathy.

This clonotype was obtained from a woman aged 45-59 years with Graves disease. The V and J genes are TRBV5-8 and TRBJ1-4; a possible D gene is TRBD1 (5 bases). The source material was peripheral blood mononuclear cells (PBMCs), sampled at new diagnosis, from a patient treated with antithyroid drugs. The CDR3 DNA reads TGTGCCAGCAGCTTGCATGGGACGGGGGAAAAACTGTTTTTC. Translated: CASSLHGTGEKLFF.